The rows below give T cell receptor beta chains drawn from one sample of a study of cytomegalovirus exposure and HLA in healthy donors. TCRdb's table, derived via immunoSEQ multiplex PCR, lists solely in-frame clones and lacks some. The sample lists 65,000 to 95,000 clones, 78% occurring once. The material sequenced was PBMCs. These receptors all come from a male donor in good health and CMV-seropositive. The CDR3 runs from the conserved cysteine through the conserved F or W. A D gene is named only where the DNA matches it firmly. Where a row states a size, it is once, few, many or the class of an expanded clone; other rows omit it.

cdr3_aa,cdr3_nt,j_call,v_call,d_call,clone_size
CASSLEGAVSEKLFF,TGCGCCAGCAGCTTGGAGGGAGCAGTGAGCGAAAAACTGTTTTTT,TRBJ1-4,TRBV5-1,NA,NA
CASSSPPLQHF,TGTGCCAGCAGTTCTCCCCCCCTCCAGCATTTT,TRBJ1-5,TRBV28,NA,NA
CATSRRQGEAFF,TGTGCCACCAGCAGAAGACAGGGAGAAGCTTTCTTT,TRBJ1-1,TRBV15,TRBD1,NA
CASSSGTKNTEAFF,TGTGCCAGCAGCTCCGGGACAAAGAACACTGAAGCTTTCTTT,TRBJ1-1,TRBV13,NA,NA
CASSGGLVGLNTEAFF,TGTGCCAGCAGTGGGGGGCTAGTCGGGTTGAACACTGAAGCTTTCTTT,TRBJ1-1,TRBV25-1,NA,few
CASSQDLGQETQYF,TGCGCCAGCAGCCAGGATTTGGGTCAAGAGACCCAGTACTTC,TRBJ2-5,TRBV5-1,NA,NA
CASSLTGYEQYF,TGTGCCAGCAGTTTAACAGGGTACGAGCAGTACTTC,TRBJ2-7,TRBV27,NA,NA
CASSTGPGSGYTF,TGTGCCAGCAGTACCGGACCGGGGAGTGGCTACACCTTC,TRBJ1-2,TRBV27,NA,NA
CAISSGTNSPLHF,TGTGCCATCAGCTCGGGGACAAATTCACCCCTCCACTTT,TRBJ1-6,TRBV10-3,NA,NA
CASSLEGQQSAFF,TGCGCCAGCAGCCTCGAAGGACAGCAATCGGCTTTCTTT,TRBJ1-1,TRBV5-1,NA,few
CASSLVGRYVGEDYGYTF,TGTGCCAGCAGCTTAGTAGGCCGGTACGTAGGGGAGGACTATGGCTACACCTTC,TRBJ1-2,TRBV11-2,NA,NA
CATSLTPSGSYEQYF,TGTGCCACCAGCCTTACCCCATCCGGGAGCTACGAGCAGTACTTC,TRBJ2-7,TRBV15,NA,NA
CASSDRAETQYF,TGTGCCAGTTCTGACAGGGCAGAGACCCAGTACTTC,TRBJ2-5,TRBV18,TRBD1,NA
CASSASGGQTDTQYF,TGCGCCAGCAGCGCAAGCGGGGGGCAGACAGATACGCAGTATTTT,TRBJ2-3,TRBV5-1,TRBD2,once
CASSPRGDRDRDTQYF,TGTGCCAGCAGCCCGAGGGGGGACAGGGATAGGGATACGCAGTATTTT,TRBJ2-3,TRBV7-2,TRBD1,NA
CASNHQVGGNSGNTIYF,TGTGCCAGCAACCACCAAGTCGGCGGGAACTCTGGAAACACCATATATTTT,TRBJ1-3,TRBV5-8,NA,NA
CASSQLAGDYNEQFF,TGCGCCAGCAGCCAGCTAGCGGGGGATTACAATGAGCAGTTCTTC,TRBJ2-1,TRBV4-3,TRBD2,NA
CASMGAPASGNTIYF,TGTGCCAGCATGGGGGCCCCAGCCTCTGGAAACACCATATATTTT,TRBJ1-3,TRBV6-1,NA,NA
CASRPGLAVYEQYF,TGTGCCAGCAGGCCGGGACTAGCGGTCTACGAGCAGTACTTC,TRBJ2-7,TRBV28,TRBD2,NA
CASSLVYGGANTGELFF,TGTGCCAGCAGCTTGGTATATGGCGGGGCGAACACCGGGGAGCTGTTTTTT,TRBJ2-2,TRBV5-8,NA,NA
CASRGLAEHEQYF,TGTGCCAGTCGCGGGCTAGCCGAACACGAGCAGTACTTC,TRBJ2-7,TRBV27,NA,NA
CASSSVLAGASDTQYF,TGTGCCAGCAGCTCAGTCCTAGCGGGAGCCTCAGATACGCAGTATTTT,TRBJ2-3,TRBV7-9,TRBD2,NA
CASKRGETNTEAFF,TGTGCCAGCAAACGGGGGGAGACAAACACTGAAGCTTTCTTT,TRBJ1-1,TRBV5-5,NA,NA